The clone carrying this T cell receptor (beta chain) was recorded at least ten times. The data were obtained in a study of response to subunit inactivated influenza vaccine. TCRdb fed the RT-PCR reads into MiXCR, producing one record per CDR3 protein. Among 300,000 to 350,000 distinct CDR3 sequences listed, about a fifth were seen once. J lost 3 bases, V lost 4 bases, and 8 bases had no gene match. CDR3 length equals 15 residues. In germline, CDR1 is SGHKS, CDR2 YYEKEE (reference sequence). The source material was PBMCs from blood, sampled approximately 22 months after vaccination. The V call is TRBV5-5, the J call TRBJ1-2, with 8 bases identical to TRBD1. This clonotype originated in a man between 50 and 70 years old who received an inactivated influenza vaccine. The CDR3 loop is CASSIGQGMDYGYTF. For the CDR3, the DNA is TGTGCCAGCAGCATCGGACAGGGTATGGACTATGGCTACACCTTC.